This TCR beta chain was found in a study of CD8 T cells in Susac syndrome. Sequencing of TCR beta was undertaken in CD8+ and CD4+ T cells derived from blood. Those who served as multiple sclerosis controls were treatment-naive patients with stable or active relapsing-remitting disease. Negative isolation was used for CD8+ and CD4+ T cells and FACS enrichment for TEMRA cells. RNA in amounts of about 0.5 to 1 ug was reverse transcribed with random hexamers. Amplification of TCR beta CDR3 spanned 54 Vbeta and 13 Jbeta via immunoSEQ multiplex PCR. TCRdb ran MiXCR on the immunoSEQ multiplex PCR reads and lists one entry per CDR3 protein. The profile shows 200,000 or so distinct CDR3 sequences, approximately 95% of them singletons. Per the germline V gene, CDR1 is GTSNPN and CDR2 is SVGIG (reference sequence). The CDR3 totals 12 residues. V lost 4 bases to trimming and J lost 2 bases, with 6 bases between them.

The clonotype originates from a human donor with multiple sclerosis. The sample consisted of CD4+ T cells from PBMCs. The chain couples TRBV30 to TRBJ1-5; D is unresolved. CDR3 coding DNA: TGTGCCTGGAAGGTCGGCAATCAGCCCCAGCATTTT. Translating gives CAWKVGNQPQHF. Combining the CDR3 with reference TRBV30 and TRBJ1-5 gives the whole variable domain SQTIHQWPATLVQPVGSPLSLECTVEGTSNPNLYWYRQAAGRGLQLLFYSVGIGQISSEVPQNLSASRPQDRQFILSSKKLLLSDSGFYLCAWKVGNQPQHFGDGTRLSIL.